This T cell receptor (beta chain) comes out of a study of blood T cell repertoires in COVID-19 (dated by TCRdb to about 2020). Turning to the overall study: The collaborator samples originated in the United States, Italy and Spain and spanned the acute and convalescent phases of COVID-19. The material from the prospective study consisted of cDNA or gDNA derived from T cells, B-cell-depleted T cells, or PBMCs. The dataset comprised deeply sampled blood TCRbeta repertoires from subjects exposed to, actively infected with, or recovered from COVID-19. The repertoires were released in a freely available public database meant as a resource for research on the immune response to SARS-CoV-2. Samples came from the ongoing ImmuneRACE study (first 160 participants) plus 1,254 subjects from 6 global collaborators. The sample metadata nearly always contained a de-identified subject ID, COVID-19 status, age in years and sex. Where available, HLA class I and class II types were obtained from metadata supplied by the sample provider rather than from assay-based typing.

Participants in the prospective study were enrolled through a virtual design, were aged roughly 18 to 90 years, and lived in approximately 24 United States geographic areas. In the prospective study, participants were assigned to cohorts based on the clinical history participants reported in a screening survey and a study questionnaire. Each participant in the prospective study had whole blood, serum and a nasopharyngeal or oropharyngeal swab collected by mobile phlebotomists. Prospective study participants could optionally give additional blood draws and questionnaires over an approximately two-month period. Blood samples from the prospective study were shipped frozen or at room temperature prior to DNA extraction. The CDR3 contains 17 residues, cysteine and phenylalanine counted. Solely the CDR3 DNA is kept, with 51 bases framed from the first base. Findings and caveats that apply to the study as a whole: The quantity of clinical and demographic metadata differed by source and by participant and was supplied without curation.

TCRbeta CDR3 regions were amplified from genomic DNA by means of the immunoSEQ Assay, a bias-controlled multiplex PCR. Turning to the authors' computational methods: Within the assay, amplification of reference gene primers was used to estimate how many nucleated cells each sample contained. To quantify the absolute abundance of each unique TCRbeta CDR3 rearrangement, sequence reads were collapsed and filtered. Productive Simpson clonality was computed per sample as the square root of Simpson's diversity index over productive rearrangements. Here the immuneACCESS table is served through TCRdb, limited to in-frame sequences with V and J called. Missing clones are a known gap in these copies; in checked studies unresolved V genes cover under half, and the rest lacks a known reason. The D gene and trimming were derived from the DNA, and the V and J assignments and clone size from that table. The sample table shows over 300,000 clones, and 85% to 90% are seen once. The ten largest clones represent approximately 0.96% of the sample.

As regards this clone: The antigen it recognizes is unknown. No much larger clone is present one base from it, and per-base qualities are unavailable.

The sequence links TRBV21-1 to TRBJ2-7; TRBD2, as called in the table, went unchecked against the DNA. TRBV21-1 has pseudogene status. The material sequenced was PBMCs or T cells enriched from blood (not recorded which). The receptor was isolated from a woman aged 25 to 39 with acute COVID-19. The nucleotide sequence is TGTGCCAGCATGGGGACGGCAGGGAGGGGATCGTCCTACGAGCAGTACTTC. Its translation reads: CASMGTAGRGSSYEQYF.